This T cell receptor beta chain was obtained from a study of OX40 agonist ivuxolimab in advanced cancers. Overall study findings and caveats: Clonal expansion was among the lowest in partial responders at 0.1-3.0 mg/kg, especially CD8+.

On this clone itself: Its antigen is still unknown. Additional DNA sequences in this sample encode the identical CDR3.

Assay: immunoSEQ multiplex PCR; the TCRdb copy retains only in-frame clones and omits some. Of about 50,000 clones in the sample, around nine tenths were seen once. The length of the CDR3 is 13 residues. Germline V CDR1 and CDR2: MRHNA, SNTAGT. V was pared by 5 bases and J by 2 bases, with 9 bases between. Peripheral blood came from all dose cohorts at three timepoints. The clonotype was recovered from an adult with an advanced solid tumor such as melanoma, head and neck, liver or kidney cancer. The rearrangement joins TRBV6-4 to TRBJ1-2, with D perhaps TRBD1 (5 bases). The sequenced sample was CD4+ or CD8+ T cells sorted from blood, obtained in a trial of the OX40 agonist ivuxolimab. CDR3 nucleotides: TGTGCCAGCAGTCGGGACCAAAACTATGGCTACACCTTC. The encoded protein is CASSRDQNYGYTF.